This T cell receptor beta chain stems from a study of blood T cell repertoires in COVID-19. Whole-study context: Resolution of symptoms, clearance, or two negative PCRs was present in recovered Cohort 3 donors. Italy, Spain and the United States were the sources of the convalescent and acute COVID-19 samples.

Participant reports of clinical history set cohort assignment. Germline V lookup: CDR1 MDHEN, CDR2 SYDVKM. This CDR3 is built from 12 residues. Trimming removed 11 bases at V and 0 bases at J, with 5 bases between. The authors' processing: It was from reference gene primer amplification that nucleated cell counts were estimated. Generated by immunoSEQ multiplex PCR, the TCRdb table keeps only in-frame clones and is missing some. From that table come the V and J calls and clone size; the DNA was used to work out D and trimming. The sample consists of fewer than 250,000 clones, around 86% of them appearing once.

The V call is TRBV28, the J call TRBJ2-6; no reliable D call. Material for sequencing was PBMCs or T cells enriched from blood (not recorded which). The receptor was isolated from a man in his thirties or forties in a cohort exposed to, infected with or recovered from COVID-19 (not recorded which). CDR3 sequence (DNA): TGTGCCTCTTACTCTGGGGCCAACGTCCTGACTTTC. Its translation: CASYSGANVLTF.